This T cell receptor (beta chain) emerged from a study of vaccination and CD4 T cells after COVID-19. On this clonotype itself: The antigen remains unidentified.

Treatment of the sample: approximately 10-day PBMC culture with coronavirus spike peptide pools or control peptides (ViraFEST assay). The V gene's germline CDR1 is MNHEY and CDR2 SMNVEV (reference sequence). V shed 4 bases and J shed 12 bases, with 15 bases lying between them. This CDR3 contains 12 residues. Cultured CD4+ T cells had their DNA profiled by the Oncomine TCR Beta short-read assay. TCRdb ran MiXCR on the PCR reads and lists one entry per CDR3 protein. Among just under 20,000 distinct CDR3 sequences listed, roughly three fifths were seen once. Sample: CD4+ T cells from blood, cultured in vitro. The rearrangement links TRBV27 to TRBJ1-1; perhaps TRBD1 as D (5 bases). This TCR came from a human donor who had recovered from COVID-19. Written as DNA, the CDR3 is TGTGCCAGCAGTTCTCCGGGGCGCAATACTTTCTTT. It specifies CASSSPGRNTFF.